This T cell receptor beta chain was documented in a study of beta chain features in type 1 diabetes. General observations from the study: Within each of all four CD4+ subsets, Type 1 diabetes patients had TCRB CDR3s that were moderately but significantly shorter.

Expressed TCRB transcripts were sequenced, since all the RNA that had been isolated was reverse transcribed. Only in-frame clones appear in the TCRdb table, and some are missing; sequencing was by immunoSEQ multiplex PCR. The table has around 710,000 clones, under 15% seen once. Points on this clone: Its antigen is still unknown. This specimen includes other DNA sequences encoding the same CDR3.

V lost 2 bases, J lost 4 bases, and 2 bases stayed unmatched. There are 14 residues in the CDR3. Germline-derived CDR1 and CDR2 are GTSNPN and SVGIG (reference sequence). V is TRBV30 and J is TRBJ1-5; TRBD1 matches at 10 bases. Sample: naive CD4+ T cells from blood. The source of this sequence is a young man with type 1 diabetes. The DNA for the CDR3 is TGTGCCTGGAGTCCGGGACAGGGGAATCAGCCCCAGCATTTT. Protein: CAWSPGQGNQPQHF.